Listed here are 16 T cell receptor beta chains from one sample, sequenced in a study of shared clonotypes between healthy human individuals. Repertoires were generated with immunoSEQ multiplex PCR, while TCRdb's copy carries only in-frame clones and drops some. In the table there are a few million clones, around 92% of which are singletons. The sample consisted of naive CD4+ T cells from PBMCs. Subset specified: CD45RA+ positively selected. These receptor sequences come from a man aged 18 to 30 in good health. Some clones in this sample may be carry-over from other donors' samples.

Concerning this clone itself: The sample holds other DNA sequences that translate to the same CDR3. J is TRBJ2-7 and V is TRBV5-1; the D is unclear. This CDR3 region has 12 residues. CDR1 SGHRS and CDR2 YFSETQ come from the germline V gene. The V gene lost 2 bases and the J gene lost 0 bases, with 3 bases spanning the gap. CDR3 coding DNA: TGCGCCAGCAGCTTCTCCTCCTACGAGCAGTACTTC. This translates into CASSFSSYEQYF. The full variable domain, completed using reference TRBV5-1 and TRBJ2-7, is KAGVTQTPRYLIKTRGQQVTLSCSPISGHRSVSWYQQTPGQGLQFLFEYFSETQRNKGNFPGRFSGRQFSNSRSEMNVSTLELGDSALYLCASSFSSYEQYFGPGTRLTVT.

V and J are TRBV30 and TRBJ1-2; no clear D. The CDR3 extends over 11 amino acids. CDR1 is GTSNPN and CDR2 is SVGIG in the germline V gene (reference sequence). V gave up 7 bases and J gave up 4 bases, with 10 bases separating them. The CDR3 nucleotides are TGTGCCTCTGACGGTAGCTATGGCTACACCTTC. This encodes CASDGSYGYTF. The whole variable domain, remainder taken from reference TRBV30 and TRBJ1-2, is SQTIHQWPATLVQPVGSPLSLECTVEGTSNPNLYWYRQAAGRGLQLLFYSVGIGQISSEVPQNLSASRPQDRQFILSSKKLLLSDSGFYLCASDGSYGYTFGSGTRLTVV.

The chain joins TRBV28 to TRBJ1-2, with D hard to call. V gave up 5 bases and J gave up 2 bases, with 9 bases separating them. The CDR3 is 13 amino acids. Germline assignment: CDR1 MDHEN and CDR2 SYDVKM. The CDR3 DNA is TGTGCCAGCAGTGCGGCCAGGAACTATGGCTACACCTTC. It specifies CASSAARNYGYTF.

CDR3 sequence: CASSIPGTIYGYTF. CDR3 in DNA: TGTGCCAGTAGTATCCCAGGGACCATCTATGGCTACACCTTC. The rearrangement links TRBV19 to TRBJ1-2, with D possibly matching TRBD1 (5 bases). Looked up from germline, CDR1 is LNHDA and CDR2 is SQIVND (reference sequence). The CDR3 is made up of 14 amino acids. Trimming took 3 bases from V and 4 from J, leaving 12 bases between them.

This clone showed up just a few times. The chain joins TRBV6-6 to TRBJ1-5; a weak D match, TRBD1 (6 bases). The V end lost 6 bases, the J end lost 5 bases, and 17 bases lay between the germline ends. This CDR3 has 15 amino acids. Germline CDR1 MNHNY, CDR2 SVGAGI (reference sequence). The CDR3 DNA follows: TGTGCCAGCAGCGATGGACAGAGTAGTTATCAGCCCCAGCATTTT. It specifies CASSDGQSSYQPQHF.

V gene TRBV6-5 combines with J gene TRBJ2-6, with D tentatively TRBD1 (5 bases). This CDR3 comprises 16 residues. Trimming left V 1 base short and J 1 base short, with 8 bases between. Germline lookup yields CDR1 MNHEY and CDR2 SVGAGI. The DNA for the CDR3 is TGTGCCAGCAGTTACTTCTCAGGGTCTGGGGCCAACGTCCTGACTTTC. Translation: CASSYFSGSGANVLTF.

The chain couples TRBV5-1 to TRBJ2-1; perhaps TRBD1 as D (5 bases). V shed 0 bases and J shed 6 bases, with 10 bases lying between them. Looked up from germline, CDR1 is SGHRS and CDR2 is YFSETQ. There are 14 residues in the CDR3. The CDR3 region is CASSLGGFSNEQFF. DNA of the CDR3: TGCGCCAGCAGCTTGGGGGGCTTCTCCAATGAGCAGTTCTTC. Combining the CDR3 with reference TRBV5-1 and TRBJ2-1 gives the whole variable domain KAGVTQTPRYLIKTRGQQVTLSCSPISGHRSVSWYQQTPGQGLQFLFEYFSETQRNKGNFPGRFSGRQFSNSRSEMNVSTLELGDSALYLCASSLGGFSNEQFFGPGTRLTVL.

This CDR3 reads CASSGVLAAYNEQFF. CDR3 bases: TGTGCCAGCAGCGGGGTGCTAGCGGCATACAATGAGCAGTTCTTC. V usage is TRBV9 and J usage is TRBJ2-1; 7 bases line up with TRBD2. V lost 3 bases and J lost 4; bases outside the gene matches: 7. This CDR3 comprises 15 residues. Germline CDR1 reads SGDLS; CDR2 reads YYNGEE.

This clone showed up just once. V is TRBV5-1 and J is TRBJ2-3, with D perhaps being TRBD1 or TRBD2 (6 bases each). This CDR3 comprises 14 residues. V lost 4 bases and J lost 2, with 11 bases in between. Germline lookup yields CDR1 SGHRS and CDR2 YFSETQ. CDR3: CASSNRDFTDTQYF. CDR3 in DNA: TGCGCCAGCAGCAACAGGGACTTCACAGATACGCAGTATTTT. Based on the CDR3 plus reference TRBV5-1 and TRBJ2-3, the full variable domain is KAGVTQTPRYLIKTRGQQVTLSCSPISGHRSVSWYQQTPGQGLQFLFEYFSETQRNKGNFPGRFSGRQFSNSRSEMNVSTLELGDSALYLCASSNRDFTDTQYFGPGTRLTVL.

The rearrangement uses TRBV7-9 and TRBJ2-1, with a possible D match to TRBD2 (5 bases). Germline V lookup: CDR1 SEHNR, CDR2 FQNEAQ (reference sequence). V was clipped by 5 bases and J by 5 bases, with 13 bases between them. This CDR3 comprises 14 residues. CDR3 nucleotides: TGTGCCAGCAGCGAAAGAGCGGTAAACAATGAGCAGTTCTTC. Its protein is CASSERAVNNEQFF. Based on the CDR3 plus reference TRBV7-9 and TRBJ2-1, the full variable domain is DTGVSQNPRHKITKRGQNVTFRCDPISEHNRLYWYRQTLGQGPEFLTYFQNEAQLEKSRLLSDRFSAERPKGSFSTLEIQRTEQGDSAMYLCASSERAVNNEQFFGPGTRLTVL.

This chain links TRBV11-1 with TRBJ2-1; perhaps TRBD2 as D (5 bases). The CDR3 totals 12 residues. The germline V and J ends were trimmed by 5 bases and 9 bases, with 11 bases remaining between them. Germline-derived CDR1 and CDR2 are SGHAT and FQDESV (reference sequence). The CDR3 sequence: CASSPERFEQFF. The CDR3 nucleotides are TGTGCCAGCAGCCCCGAGCGGTTTGAGCAGTTCTTC.

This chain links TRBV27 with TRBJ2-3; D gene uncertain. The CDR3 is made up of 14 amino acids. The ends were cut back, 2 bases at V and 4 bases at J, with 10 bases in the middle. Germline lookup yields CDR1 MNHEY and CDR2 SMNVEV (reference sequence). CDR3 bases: TGTGCCAGCAGTTTAAATGTCGTGGCAGATACGCAGTATTTT. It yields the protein CASSLNVVADTQYF.

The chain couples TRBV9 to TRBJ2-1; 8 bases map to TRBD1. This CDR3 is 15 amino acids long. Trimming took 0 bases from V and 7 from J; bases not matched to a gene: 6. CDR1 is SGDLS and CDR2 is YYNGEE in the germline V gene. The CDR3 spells CASSVAGQGSNEQFF. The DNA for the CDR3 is TGTGCCAGCAGCGTAGCAGGACAGGGAAGTAATGAGCAGTTCTTC.

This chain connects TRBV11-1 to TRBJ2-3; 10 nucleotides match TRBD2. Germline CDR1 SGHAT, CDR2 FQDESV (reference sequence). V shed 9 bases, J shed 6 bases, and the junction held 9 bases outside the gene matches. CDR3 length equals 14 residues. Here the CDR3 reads CASGPSGRHDTQYF. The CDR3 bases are TGTGCCAGTGGGCCTAGCGGGAGACACGATACGCAGTATTTT.

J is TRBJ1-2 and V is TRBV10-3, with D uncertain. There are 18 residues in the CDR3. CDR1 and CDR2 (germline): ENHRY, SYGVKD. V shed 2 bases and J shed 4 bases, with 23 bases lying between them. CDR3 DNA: TGTGCCATCAGTGAGAGGGTTCGGCCAGCTTCTTGGGTCTATGGCTACACCTTC. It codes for CAISERVRPASWVYGYTF.

This CDR3 is CASSYSIRGYNEQFF. CDR3 nucleotide sequence: TGTGCCAGCAGTTACTCGATACGGGGCTACAATGAGCAGTTCTTC. V gene TRBV6-5 combines with J gene TRBJ2-1, with D perhaps matching TRBD2 (5 bases). The CDR3 is 15 residues long. CDR1 is MNHEY, CDR2 SVGAGI, per germline. V lost 0 bases and J 3 bases, leaving 9 bases between the germline ends.